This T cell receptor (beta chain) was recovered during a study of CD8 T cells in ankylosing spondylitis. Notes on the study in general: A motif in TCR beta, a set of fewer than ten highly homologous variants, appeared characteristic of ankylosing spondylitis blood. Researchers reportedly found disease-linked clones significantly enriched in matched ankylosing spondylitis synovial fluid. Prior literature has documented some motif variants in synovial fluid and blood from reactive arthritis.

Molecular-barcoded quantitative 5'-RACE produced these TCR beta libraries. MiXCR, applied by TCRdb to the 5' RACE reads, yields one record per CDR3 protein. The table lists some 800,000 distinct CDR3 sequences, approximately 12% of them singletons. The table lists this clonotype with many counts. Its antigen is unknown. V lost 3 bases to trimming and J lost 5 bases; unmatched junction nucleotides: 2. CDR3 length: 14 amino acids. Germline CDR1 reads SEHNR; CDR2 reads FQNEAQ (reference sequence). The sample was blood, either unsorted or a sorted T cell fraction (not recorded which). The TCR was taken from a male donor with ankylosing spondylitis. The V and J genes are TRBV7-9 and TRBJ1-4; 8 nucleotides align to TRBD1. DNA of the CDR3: TGTGCCAGCAGCTTCGGACAGGGCAATGAAAAACTGTTTTTT. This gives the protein CASSFGQGNEKLFF.